This T cell receptor beta chain was recorded in a study of control samples from healthy donors and cancer patients. Libraries were prepared by immunoSEQ multiplex PCR; TCRdb keeps only in-frame clonotypes and omits some of them. This table has about 89,000 clones, around 85% appearing once. The TCR comes from a woman aged 40 to 50 in good health. Input material: blood.

The CDR3 nucleotides are TGTGCCAGCAGCTCACAGGGGATACACTATGGCTACACCTTC. It codes for CASSSQGIHYGYTF. The V call is TRBV7-2, the J call TRBJ1-2; 7 bases fit TRBD1. CDR3 length: 14 residues. J was trimmed by 3 bases and V by 4 bases; bases with no gene match: 5. Germline lookup yields CDR1 SGHTA and CDR2 FQGNSA.